The rows below give T cell receptor beta chains drawn from one sample of a study of OX40 agonist ivuxolimab in advanced cancers. TCRdb's copy holds only in-frame clones and misses some; the assay was immunoSEQ multiplex PCR. The sample carries fewer than 100,000 clones, approximately 80% recorded once. The source was CD4+ or CD8+ T cells sorted from blood, collected in a trial of the OX40 agonist ivuxolimab. These receptors originate from an adult with an advanced solid tumor such as melanoma, head and neck, liver or kidney cancer. Each CDR3 is given with its conserved first and last residue. The order of the fields is D gene, V gene, clone size, J gene, CDR3 protein, CDR3 DNA. A D gene is named only where the DNA matches it firmly. Expanded clones are given a class, and other clones once, few, many or no size at all.

D gene: TRBD1
V gene: TRBV5-4
clone size: -
J gene: TRBJ2-1
CDR3 protein: CASSYQGAYNEQFF
CDR3 DNA: TGTGCCAGCAGCTATCAGGGGGCCTACAATGAGCAGTTCTTC

D gene: -
V gene: TRBV4-3
clone size: -
J gene: TRBJ1-5
CDR3 protein: CASSQDILGVSQPQHF
CDR3 DNA: TGCGCCAGCAGCCAAGATATTCTTGGGGTATCTCAGCCCCAGCATTTT

D gene: -
V gene: TRBV28
clone size: once
J gene: TRBJ1-1
CDR3 protein: CASSLGGEERTEAFF
CDR3 DNA: TGTGCCAGCAGTTTAGGGGGGGAGGAACGCACTGAAGCTTTCTTT

D gene: -
V gene: TRBV28
clone size: -
J gene: TRBJ1-2
CDR3 protein: CASSSSHPQGHYGYTF
CDR3 DNA: TGTGCCAGCAGTTCAAGCCACCCACAGGGCCACTATGGCTACACCTTC

D gene: -
V gene: TRBV4-1
clone size: -
J gene: TRBJ2-3
CDR3 protein: CASSLDPRWTDTQYF
CDR3 DNA: TGCGCCAGCAGCCTCGACCCAAGATGGACAGATACGCAGTATTTT

D gene: -
V gene: TRBV2
clone size: -
J gene: TRBJ1-5
CDR3 protein: CASSQNPRQPQHF
CDR3 DNA: TGTGCCAGCAGCCAAAACCCTAGACAGCCCCAGCATTTT

D gene: -
V gene: TRBV5-6
clone size: -
J gene: TRBJ2-4
CDR3 protein: CASSYDRAKNIQYF
CDR3 DNA: TGTGCCAGCAGCTACGACAGAGCCAAAAACATTCAGTACTTC

D gene: -
V gene: TRBV6-9
clone size: -
J gene: TRBJ1-3
CDR3 protein: CAGPGLKAGNTIYF
CDR3 DNA: TGTGCCGGACCGGGGCTAAAGGCTGGAAACACCATATATTTT

D gene: TRBD1
V gene: TRBV5-5
clone size: -
J gene: TRBJ2-1
CDR3 protein: CASSFAGTGGNEQFF
CDR3 DNA: TGTGCCAGCAGCTTCGCCGGGACAGGGGGCAATGAGCAGTTCTTC

D gene: TRBD1
V gene: TRBV28
clone size: -
J gene: TRBJ2-7
CDR3 protein: CASRSTGGAYEQYF
CDR3 DNA: TGTGCCAGCAGATCGACAGGGGGCGCTTACGAGCAGTACTTC